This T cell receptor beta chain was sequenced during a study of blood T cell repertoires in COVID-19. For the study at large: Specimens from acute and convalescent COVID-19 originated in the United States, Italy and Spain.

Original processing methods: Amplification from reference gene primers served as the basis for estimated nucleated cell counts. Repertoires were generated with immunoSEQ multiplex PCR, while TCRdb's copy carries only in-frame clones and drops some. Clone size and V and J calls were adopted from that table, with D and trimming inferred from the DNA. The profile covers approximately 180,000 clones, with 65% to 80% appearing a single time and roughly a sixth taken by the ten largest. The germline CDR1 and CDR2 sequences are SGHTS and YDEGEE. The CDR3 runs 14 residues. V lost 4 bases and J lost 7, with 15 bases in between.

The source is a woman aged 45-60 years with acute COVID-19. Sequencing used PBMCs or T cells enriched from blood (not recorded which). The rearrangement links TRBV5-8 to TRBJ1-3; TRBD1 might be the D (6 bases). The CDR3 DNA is TGTGCCAGCAGCCCCCGACAGGATTGGAACACCATATATTTT. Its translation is CASSPRQDWNTIYF.